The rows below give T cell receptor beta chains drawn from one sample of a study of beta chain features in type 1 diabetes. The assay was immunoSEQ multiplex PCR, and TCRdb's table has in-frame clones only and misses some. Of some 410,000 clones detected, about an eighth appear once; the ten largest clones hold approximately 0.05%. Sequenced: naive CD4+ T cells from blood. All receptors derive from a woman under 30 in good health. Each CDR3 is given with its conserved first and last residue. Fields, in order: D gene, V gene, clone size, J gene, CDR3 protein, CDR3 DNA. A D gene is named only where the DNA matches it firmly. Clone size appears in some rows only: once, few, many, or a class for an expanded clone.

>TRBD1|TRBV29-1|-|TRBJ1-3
CSVEYSGQVRNTIYF
TGCAGCGTTGAATACTCCGGACAGGTGCGAAACACCATATATTTT
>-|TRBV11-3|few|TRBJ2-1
CASSDSGLSYNEQFF
TGTGCCAGCAGCGATAGCGGTCTCTCCTACAATGAGCAGTTCTTC
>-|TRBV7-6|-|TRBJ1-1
CASSRRGGDTEAFF
TGTGCCAGCAGCCGTCGGGGCGGCGACACTGAAGCTTTCTTT
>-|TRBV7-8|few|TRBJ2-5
CASSLWAGETQYF
TGTGCCAGCAGCTTATGGGCGGGGGAGACCCAGTACTTC
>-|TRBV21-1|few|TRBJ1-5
CASSRTGWSNQPQHF
TGTGCCAGCTCAAGGACAGGGTGGAGCAATCAGCCCCAGCATTTT
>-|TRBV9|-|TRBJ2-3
CASSAQGIGTDTQYF
TGTGCCAGCAGCGCACAGGGTATTGGCACAGATACGCAGTATTTT
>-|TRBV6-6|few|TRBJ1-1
CASNHAGNTEAFF
TGTGCCAGCAACCACGCTGGGAACACTGAAGCTTTCTTT
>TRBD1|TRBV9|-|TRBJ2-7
CASSLQGAYEQYF
TGTGCCAGCAGCTTACAGGGGGCCTACGAGCAGTACTTC
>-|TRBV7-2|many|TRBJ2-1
CASSLLEGEQFF
TGTGCCAGCAGCTTACTGGAGGGTGAGCAGTTCTTC
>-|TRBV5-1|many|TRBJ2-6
CASSLSGSGANVLTF
TGCGCCAGCAGCTTGTCGGGCTCTGGGGCCAACGTCCTGACTTTC
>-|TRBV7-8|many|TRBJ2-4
CASSTAFLAKNIQYF
TGTGCCAGCAGCACAGCCTTCCTAGCCAAAAACATTCAGTACTTC
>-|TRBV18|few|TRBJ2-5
CASSPGLQETQYF
TGTGCCAGCTCACCAGGCCTTCAAGAGACCCAGTACTTC
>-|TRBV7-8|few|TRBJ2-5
CASSAGGGRQETQYF
TGTGCCAGCAGCGCAGGGGGCGGGAGGCAGGAGACCCAGTACTTC
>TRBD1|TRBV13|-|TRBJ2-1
CASSLGRGLFNEQFF
TGTGCCAGCAGCTTAGGGAGGGGGCTGTTCAATGAGCAGTTCTTC
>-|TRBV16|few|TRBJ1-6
CASSPRGVSPLHF
TGTGCCAGCAGCCCTAGGGGGGTTTCACCCCTCCACTTT
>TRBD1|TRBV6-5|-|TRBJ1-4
CASRGQGRKEKLFF
TGTGCCAGCAGAGGACAGGGCCGGAAGGAAAAACTGTTTTTT
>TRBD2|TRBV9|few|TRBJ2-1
CASSPGLAGSYNEQFF
TGTGCCAGCAGCCCCGGTCTAGCGGGCTCCTACAATGAGCAGTTCTTC
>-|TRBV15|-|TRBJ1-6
CATSRVTSVSPLHF
TGTGCCACCAGCAGAGTGACTTCTGTTTCACCCCTCCACTTT
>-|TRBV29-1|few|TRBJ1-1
CSDADVNTEAFF
TGCAGCGACGCGGACGTGAACACTGAAGCTTTCTTT
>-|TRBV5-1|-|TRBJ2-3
CASSGGRDTSTDTQYF
TGCGCCAGCAGTGGGGGGCGGGACACCAGCACAGATACGCAGTATTTT
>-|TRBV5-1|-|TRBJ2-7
CASRTRDGGYEQYF
TGCGCCAGCCGTACCCGGGACGGCGGCTACGAGCAGTACTTC
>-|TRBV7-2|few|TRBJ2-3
CASSQDRGTDTQYF
TGTGCCAGCAGCCAAGATCGGGGCACAGATACGCAGTATTTT
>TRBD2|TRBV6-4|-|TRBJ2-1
CASSQLRGGVNEQFF
TGTGCCAGCAGCCAACTACGCGGGGGTGTAAATGAGCAGTTCTTC
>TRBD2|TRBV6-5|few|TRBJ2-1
CASSSPGLSHEQFF
TGTGCCAGCAGTTCCCCGGGACTATCACATGAGCAGTTCTTC
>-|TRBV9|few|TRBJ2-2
CASSVALTGELFF
TGTGCCAGCAGCGTGGCGCTAACCGGGGAGCTGTTTTTT
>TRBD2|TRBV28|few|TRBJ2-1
CASRSGSSYNEQFF
TGTGCCAGCAGAAGCGGGAGCTCCTACAATGAGCAGTTCTTC